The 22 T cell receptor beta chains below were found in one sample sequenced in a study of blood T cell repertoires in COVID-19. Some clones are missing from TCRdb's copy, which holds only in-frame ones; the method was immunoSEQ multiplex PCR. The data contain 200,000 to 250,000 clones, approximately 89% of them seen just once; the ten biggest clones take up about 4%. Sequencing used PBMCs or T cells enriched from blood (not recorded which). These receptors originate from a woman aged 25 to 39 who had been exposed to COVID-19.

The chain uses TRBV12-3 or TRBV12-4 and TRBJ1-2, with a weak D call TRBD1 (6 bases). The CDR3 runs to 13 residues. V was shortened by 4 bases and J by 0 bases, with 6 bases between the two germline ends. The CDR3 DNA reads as TGTGCCAGCAGTTGGACAGCTAACTATGGCTACACCTTC. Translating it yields CASSWTANYGYTF.

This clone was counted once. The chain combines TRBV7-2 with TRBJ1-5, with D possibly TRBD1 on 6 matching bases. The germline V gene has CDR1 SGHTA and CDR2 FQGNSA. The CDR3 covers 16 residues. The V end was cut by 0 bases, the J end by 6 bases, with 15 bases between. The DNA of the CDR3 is TGTGCCAGCAGCTTAGCTGGCAGGGGAAATTCTCAGCCCCAGCATTTT. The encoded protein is CASSLAGRGNSQPQHF.

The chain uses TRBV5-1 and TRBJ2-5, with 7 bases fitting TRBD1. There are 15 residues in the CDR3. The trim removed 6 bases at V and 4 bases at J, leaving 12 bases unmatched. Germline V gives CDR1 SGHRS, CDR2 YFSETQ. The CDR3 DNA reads TGCGCCAGCAAAAAAGAGGGGGCGGGTTTAGAGACCCAGTACTTC. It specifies CASKKEGAGLETQYF.

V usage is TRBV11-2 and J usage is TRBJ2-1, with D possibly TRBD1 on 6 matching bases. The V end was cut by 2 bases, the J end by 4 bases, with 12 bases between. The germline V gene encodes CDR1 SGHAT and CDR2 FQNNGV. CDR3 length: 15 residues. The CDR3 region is CASSLLRGKYNEQFF. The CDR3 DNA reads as TGTGCCAGCAGCTTATTGAGGGGGAAGTACAATGAGCAGTTCTTC.

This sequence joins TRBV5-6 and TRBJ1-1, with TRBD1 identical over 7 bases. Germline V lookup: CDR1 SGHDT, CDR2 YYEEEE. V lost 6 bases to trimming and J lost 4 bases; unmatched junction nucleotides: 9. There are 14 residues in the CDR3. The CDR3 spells CASTRGQGGTEAFF. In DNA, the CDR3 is TGTGCCAGCACCCGGGGGCAGGGGGGCACTGAAGCTTTCTTT.

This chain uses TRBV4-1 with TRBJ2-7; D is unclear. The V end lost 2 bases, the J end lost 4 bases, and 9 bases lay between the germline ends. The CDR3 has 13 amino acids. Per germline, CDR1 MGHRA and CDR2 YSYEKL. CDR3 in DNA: TGCGCCAGCAGCCAAATGCTAGGTTACGAGCAGTACTTC. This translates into CASSQMLGYEQYF.

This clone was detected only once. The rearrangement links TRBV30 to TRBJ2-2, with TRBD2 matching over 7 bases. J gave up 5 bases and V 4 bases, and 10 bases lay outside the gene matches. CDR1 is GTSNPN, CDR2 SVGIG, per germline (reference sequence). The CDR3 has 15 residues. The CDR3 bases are TGTGCCTGGAACCGCGGGAGCGGGTATACCGGGGAGCTGTTTTTT. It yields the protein CAWNRGSGYTGELFF.

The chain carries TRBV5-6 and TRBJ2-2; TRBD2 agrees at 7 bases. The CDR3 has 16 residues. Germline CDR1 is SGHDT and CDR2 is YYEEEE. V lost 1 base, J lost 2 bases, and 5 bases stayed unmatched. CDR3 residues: CASSLWGGSNTGELFF. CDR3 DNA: TGTGCCAGCAGCTTGTGGGGCGGGAGTAACACCGGGGAGCTGTTTTTT.

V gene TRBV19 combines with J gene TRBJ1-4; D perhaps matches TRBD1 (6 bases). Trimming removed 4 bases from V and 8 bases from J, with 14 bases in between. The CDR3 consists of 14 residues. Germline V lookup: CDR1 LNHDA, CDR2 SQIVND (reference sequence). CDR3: CASSTETGAEKLFF. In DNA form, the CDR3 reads TGTGCCAGTAGTACCGAGACAGGTGCGGAAAAACTGTTTTTT.

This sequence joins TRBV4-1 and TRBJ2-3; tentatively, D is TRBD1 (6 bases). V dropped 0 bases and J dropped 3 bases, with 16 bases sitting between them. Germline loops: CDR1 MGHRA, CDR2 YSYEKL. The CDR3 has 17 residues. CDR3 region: CASSQDAQGKSTDTQYF. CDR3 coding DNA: TGCGCCAGCAGCCAAGATGCCCAGGGGAAGTCAACAGATACGCAGTATTTT.

The CDR3 coding sequence is TGTGCCAGCAGATACAGACCGACCTCTGGAAACACCATATATTTT. Its protein is CASRYRPTSGNTIYF. The V call is TRBV2, the J call TRBJ1-3; no firm D call. V shed 6 bases and J shed 0 bases, with 12 bases lying between them. This CDR3 spans 15 amino acids. The germline V gene has CDR1 SNHLY and CDR2 FYNNEI.

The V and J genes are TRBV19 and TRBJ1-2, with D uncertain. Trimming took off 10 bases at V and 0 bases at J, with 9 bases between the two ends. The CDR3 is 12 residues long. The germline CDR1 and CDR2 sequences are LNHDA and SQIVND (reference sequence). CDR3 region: CATAGANYGYTF. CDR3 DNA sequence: TGTGCCACTGCGGGAGCTAACTATGGCTACACCTTC.

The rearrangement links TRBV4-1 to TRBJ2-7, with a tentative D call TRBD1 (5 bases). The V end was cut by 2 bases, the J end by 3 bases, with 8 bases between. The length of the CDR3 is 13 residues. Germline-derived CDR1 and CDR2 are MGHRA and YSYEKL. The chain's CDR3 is CASSQLRGYEQYF. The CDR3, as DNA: TGCGCCAGCAGCCAATTAAGGGGCTACGAGCAGTACTTC.

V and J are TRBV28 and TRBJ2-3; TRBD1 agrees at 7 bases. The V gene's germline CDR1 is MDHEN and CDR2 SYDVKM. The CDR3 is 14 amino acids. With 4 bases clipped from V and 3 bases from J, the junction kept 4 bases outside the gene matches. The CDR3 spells CASSSHRGTDTQYF. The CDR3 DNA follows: TGTGCCAGCAGTTCTCACAGGGGTACAGATACGCAGTATTTT.

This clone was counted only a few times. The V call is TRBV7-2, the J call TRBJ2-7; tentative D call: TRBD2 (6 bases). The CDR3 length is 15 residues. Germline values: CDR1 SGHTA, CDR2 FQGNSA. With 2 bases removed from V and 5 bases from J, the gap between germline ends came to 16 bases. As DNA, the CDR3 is TGTGCCAGCAGCTTATTGGGACTCCGAGAGAACGAGCAGTACTTC. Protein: CASSLLGLRENEQYF.

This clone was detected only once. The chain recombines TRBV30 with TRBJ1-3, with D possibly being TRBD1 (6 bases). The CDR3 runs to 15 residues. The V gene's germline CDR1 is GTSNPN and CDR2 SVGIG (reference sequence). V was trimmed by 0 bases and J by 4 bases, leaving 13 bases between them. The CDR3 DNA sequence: TGTGCCTGGAGTGTAAGGGGGGGGCTGGGAAACACCATATATTTT. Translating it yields CAWSVRGGLGNTIYF.

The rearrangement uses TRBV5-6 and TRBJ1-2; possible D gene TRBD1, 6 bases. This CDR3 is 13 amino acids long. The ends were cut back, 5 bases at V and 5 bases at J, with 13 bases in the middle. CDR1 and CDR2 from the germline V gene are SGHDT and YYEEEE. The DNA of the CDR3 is TGTGCCAGCAGTCTGGGGAGGGGGTATGGCTACACCTTC. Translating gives CASSLGRGYGYTF. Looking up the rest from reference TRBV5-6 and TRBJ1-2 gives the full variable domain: DAGVTQSPTHLIKTRGQQVTLRCSPKSGHDTVSWYQQALGQGPQFIFQYYEEEERQRGNFPDRFSGHQFPNYSSELNVNALLLGDSALYLCASSLGRGYGYTFGSGTRLTVV.

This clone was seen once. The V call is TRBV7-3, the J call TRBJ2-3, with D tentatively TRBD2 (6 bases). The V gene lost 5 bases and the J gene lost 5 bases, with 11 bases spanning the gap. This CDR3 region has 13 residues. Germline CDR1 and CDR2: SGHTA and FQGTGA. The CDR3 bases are TGTGCCAGCAGCCGTCTCGGGGGAGATACGCAGTATTTT. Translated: CASSRLGGDTQYF.

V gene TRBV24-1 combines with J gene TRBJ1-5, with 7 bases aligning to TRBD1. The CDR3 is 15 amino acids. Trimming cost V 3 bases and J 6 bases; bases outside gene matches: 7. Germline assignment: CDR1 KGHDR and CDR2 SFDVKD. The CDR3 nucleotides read TGTGCCACCAGTGATGACAGGGAGGCGGGTCAGCCCCAGCATTTT. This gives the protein CATSDDREAGQPQHF.

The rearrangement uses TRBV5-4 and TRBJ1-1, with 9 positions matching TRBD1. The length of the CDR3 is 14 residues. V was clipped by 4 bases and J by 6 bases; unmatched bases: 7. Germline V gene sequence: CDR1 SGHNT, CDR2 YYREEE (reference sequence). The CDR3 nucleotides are TGTGCCAGCAGCCAAACAGGGGGCAGGTCTGAAGCTTTCTTT. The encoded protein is CASSQTGGRSEAFF.

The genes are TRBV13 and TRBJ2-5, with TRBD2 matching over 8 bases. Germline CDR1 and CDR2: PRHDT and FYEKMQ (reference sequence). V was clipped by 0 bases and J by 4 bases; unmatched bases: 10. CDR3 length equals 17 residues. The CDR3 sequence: CASSLGWSGSSVETQYF. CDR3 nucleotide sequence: TGTGCCAGCAGCTTAGGTTGGAGCGGGAGTTCGGTAGAGACCCAGTACTTC.

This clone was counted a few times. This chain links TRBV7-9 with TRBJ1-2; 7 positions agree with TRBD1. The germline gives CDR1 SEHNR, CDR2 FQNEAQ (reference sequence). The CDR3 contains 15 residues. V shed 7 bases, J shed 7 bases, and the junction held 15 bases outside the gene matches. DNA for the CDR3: TGTGCCAGCACCCTTCGAGGACAGGCTGGATCTGGCTACACCTTC. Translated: CASTLRGQAGSGYTF.